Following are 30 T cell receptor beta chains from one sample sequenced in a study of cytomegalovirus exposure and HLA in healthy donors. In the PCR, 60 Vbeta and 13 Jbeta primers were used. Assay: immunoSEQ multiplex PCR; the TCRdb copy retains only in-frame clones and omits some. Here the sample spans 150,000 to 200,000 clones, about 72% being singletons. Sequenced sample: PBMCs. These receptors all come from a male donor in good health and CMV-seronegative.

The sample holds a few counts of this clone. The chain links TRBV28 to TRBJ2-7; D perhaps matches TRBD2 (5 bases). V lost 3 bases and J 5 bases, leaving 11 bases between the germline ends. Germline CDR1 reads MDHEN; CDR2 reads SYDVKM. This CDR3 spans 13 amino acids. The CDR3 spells CASSFNRDDEQYF. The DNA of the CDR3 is TGTGCCAGCAGTTTCAACCGGGATGACGAGCAGTACTTC.

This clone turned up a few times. CDR3 loop: CASSTTGGDEKLFF. CDR3 sequence (DNA): TGTGCCAGCAGTACAACAGGGGGTGATGAAAAACTGTTTTTT. The chain is built from TRBV6-5 and TRBJ1-4; TRBD1 matches 8 bases. V was clipped by 5 bases and J by 6 bases; unmatched bases: 5. The germline V gene has CDR1 MNHEY and CDR2 SVGAGI. The CDR3 length is 14 residues.

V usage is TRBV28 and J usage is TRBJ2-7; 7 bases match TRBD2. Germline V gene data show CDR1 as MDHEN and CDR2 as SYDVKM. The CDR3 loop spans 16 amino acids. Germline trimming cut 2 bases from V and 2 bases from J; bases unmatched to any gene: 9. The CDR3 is CASSLVFGRKPYEQYF. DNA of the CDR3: TGTGCCAGCAGTTTAGTTTTCGGGAGGAAACCCTACGAGCAGTACTTC.

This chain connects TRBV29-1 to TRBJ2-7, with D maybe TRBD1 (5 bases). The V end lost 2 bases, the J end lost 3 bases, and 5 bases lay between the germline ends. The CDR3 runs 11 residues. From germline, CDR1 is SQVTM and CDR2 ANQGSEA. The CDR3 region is CSVEQGYEQYF. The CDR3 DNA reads TGCAGCGTTGAACAGGGCTACGAGCAGTACTTC.

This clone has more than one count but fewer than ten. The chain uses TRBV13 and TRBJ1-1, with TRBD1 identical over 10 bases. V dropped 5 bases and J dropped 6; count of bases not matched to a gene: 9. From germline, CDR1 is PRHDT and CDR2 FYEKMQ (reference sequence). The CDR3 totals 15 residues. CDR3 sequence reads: CASSPRGQGYSEAFF. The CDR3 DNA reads TGTGCCAGCAGCCCCCGGGGACAGGGGTACTCTGAAGCTTTCTTT. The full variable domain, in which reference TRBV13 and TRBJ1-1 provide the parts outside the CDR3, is AAGVIQSPRHLIKEKRETATLKCYPIPRHDTVYWYQQGPGQDPQFLISFYEKMQSDKGSIPDRFSAQQFSDYHSELNMSSLELGDSALYFCASSPRGQGYSEAFFGQGTRLTVV.

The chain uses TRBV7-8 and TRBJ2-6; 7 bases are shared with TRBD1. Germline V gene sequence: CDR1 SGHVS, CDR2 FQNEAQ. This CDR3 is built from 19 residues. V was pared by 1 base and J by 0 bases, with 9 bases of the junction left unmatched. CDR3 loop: CASSLVTGSPLSGANVLTF. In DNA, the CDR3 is TGTGCCAGCAGCTTAGTGACAGGGTCACCCCTCTCTGGGGCCAACGTCCTGACTTTC.

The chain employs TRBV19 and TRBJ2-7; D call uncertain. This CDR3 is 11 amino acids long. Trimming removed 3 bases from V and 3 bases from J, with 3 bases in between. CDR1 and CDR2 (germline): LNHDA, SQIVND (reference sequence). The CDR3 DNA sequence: TGTGCCAGTAGTATCAACTACGAGCAGTACTTC. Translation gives CASSINYEQYF.

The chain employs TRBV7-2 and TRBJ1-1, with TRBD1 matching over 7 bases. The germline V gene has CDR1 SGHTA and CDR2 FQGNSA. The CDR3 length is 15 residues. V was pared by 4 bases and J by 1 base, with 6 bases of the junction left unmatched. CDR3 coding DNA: TGTGCCAGCAGCTATCGACAGGGTGGGAACACTGAAGCTTTCTTT. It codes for CASSYRQGGNTEAFF.

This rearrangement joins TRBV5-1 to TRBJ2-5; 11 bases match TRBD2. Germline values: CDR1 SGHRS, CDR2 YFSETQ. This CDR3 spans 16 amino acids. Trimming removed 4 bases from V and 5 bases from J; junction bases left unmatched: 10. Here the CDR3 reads CASSDLTSGVGETQYF. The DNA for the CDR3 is TGCGCCAGCAGCGACCTGACTAGCGGGGTGGGGGAGACCCAGTACTTC.

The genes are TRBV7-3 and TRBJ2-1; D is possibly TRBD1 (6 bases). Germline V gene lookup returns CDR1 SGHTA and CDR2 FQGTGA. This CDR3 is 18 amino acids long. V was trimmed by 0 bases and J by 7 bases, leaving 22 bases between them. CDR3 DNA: TGTGCCAGCAGCTTAACGGGGGCCGGGTTGGGGGTTGGGAATGAGCAGTTCTTC. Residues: CASSLTGAGLGVGNEQFF.

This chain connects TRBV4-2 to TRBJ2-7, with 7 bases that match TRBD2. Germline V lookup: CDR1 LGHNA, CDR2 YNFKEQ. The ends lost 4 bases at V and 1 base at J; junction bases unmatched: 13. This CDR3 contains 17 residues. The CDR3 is CASSPGFPGTISYEQYF. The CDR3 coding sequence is TGTGCCAGCAGCCCAGGATTTCCCGGGACTATATCCTACGAGCAGTACTTC.

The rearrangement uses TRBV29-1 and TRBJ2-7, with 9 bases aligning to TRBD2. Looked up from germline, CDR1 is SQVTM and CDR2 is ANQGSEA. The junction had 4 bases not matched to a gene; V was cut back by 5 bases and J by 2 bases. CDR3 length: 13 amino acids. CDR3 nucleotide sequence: TGCAGCGTTTTGGCGGGGGGGCCCTACGAGCAGTACTTC. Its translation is CSVLAGGPYEQYF.

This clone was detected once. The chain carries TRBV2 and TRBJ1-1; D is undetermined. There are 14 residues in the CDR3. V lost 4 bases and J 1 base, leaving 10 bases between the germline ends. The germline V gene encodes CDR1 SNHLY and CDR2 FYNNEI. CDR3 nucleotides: TGTGCCAGCAGTGCCTCGGTAGCGAACACTGAAGCTTTCTTT. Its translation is CASSASVANTEAFF. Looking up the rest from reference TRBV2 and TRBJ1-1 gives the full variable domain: EPEVTQTPSHQVTQMGQEVILRCVPISNHLYFYWYRQILGQKVEFLVSFYNNEISEKSEIFDDQFSVERPDGSNFTLKIRSTKLEDSAMYFCASSASVANTEAFFGQGTRLTVV.

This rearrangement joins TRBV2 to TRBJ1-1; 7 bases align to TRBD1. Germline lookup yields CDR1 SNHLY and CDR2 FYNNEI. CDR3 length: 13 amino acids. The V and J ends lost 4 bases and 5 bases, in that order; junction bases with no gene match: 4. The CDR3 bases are TGTGCCAGCAGTGGGGACAGAGGGACTGAAGCTTTCTTT. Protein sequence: CASSGDRGTEAFF.

DNA of the CDR3: TGTGCCAGCAGCTTAGGTCGGGGGGGAACCCCCTACGAGCAGTACTTC. Its translation is CASSLGRGGTPYEQYF. The rearrangement links TRBV11-1 to TRBJ2-7, with 8 nucleotides matching TRBD2. The CDR3 has 16 amino acids. Germline CDR1 reads SGHAT; CDR2 reads FQDESV (reference sequence). V lost 1 base, J lost 2 bases, and 7 bases stayed unmatched.

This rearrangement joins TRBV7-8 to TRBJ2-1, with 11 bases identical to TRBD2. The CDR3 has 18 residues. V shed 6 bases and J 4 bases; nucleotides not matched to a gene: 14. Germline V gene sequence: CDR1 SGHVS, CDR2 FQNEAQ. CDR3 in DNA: TGTGCCAGCAGTTCCGGGGCGCTAGCGGGAGGACAATACAATGAGCAGTTCTTC. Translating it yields CASSSGALAGGQYNEQFF.

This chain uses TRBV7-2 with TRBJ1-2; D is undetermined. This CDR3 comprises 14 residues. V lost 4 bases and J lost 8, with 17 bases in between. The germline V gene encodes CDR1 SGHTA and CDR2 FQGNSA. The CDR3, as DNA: TGTGCCAGCAGCTCCTTGACCTTTTTGGGCGGCTACACCTTC. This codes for CASSSLTFLGGYTF. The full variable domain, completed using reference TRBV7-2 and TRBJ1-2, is GAGVSQSPSNKVTEKGKDVELRCDPISGHTALYWYRQSLGQGLEFLIYFQGNSAPDKSGLPSDRFSAERTGGSVSTLTIQRTQQEDSAVYLCASSSLTFLGGYTFGSGTRLTVV.

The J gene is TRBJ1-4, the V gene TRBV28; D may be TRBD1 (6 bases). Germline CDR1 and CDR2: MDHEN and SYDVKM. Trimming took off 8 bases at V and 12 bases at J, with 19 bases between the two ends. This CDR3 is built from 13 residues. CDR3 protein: CASLNPGTLQLFF. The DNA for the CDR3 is TGTGCCAGCCTCAACCCGGGGACACTGCAACTGTTTTTT.

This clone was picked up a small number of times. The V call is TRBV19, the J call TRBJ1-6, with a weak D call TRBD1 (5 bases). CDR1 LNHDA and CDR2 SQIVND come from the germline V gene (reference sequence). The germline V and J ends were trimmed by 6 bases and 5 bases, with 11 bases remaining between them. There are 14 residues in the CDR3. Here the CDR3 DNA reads TGTGCCAGTAGGCCGGGGGTAGATAATTCACCCCTCCACTTT. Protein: CASRPGVDNSPLHF.

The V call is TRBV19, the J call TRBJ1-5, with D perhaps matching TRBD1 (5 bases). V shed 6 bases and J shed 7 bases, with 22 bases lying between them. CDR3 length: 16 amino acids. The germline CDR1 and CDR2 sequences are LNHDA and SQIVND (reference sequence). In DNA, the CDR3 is TGTGCCAGTAGGGGACTCGGGAGTGGGGTTGGCCAGCCCCAGCATTTT. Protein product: CASRGLGSGVGQPQHF.

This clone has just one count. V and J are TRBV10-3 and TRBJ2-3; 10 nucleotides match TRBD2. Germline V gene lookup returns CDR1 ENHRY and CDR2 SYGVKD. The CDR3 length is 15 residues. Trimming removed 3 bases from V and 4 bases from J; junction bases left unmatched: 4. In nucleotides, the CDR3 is TGTGCCATCAGTGACCCTAGCGGGAGTTCAGATACGCAGTATTTT. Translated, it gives CAISDPSGSSDTQYF.

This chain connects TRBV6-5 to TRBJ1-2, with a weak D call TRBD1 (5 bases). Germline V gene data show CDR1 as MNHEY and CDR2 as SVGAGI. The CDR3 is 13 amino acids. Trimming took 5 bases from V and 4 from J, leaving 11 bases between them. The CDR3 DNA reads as TGTGCCAGCAGTCCAGGGAACGGCTATGGCTACACCTTC. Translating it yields CASSPGNGYGYTF.

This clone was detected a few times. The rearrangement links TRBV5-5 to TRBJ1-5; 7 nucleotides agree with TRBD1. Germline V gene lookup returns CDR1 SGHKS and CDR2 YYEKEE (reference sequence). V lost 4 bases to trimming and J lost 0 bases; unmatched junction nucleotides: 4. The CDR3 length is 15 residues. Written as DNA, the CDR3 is TGTGCCAGCAGCCCGACAGGGAGTAGCAATCAGCCCCAGCATTTT. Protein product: CASSPTGSSNQPQHF. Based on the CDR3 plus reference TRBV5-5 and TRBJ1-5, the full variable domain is DAGVTQSPTHLIKTRGQQVTLRCSPISGHKSVSWYQQVLGQGPQFIFQYYEKEERGRGNFPDRFSARQFPNYSSELNVNALLLGDSALYLCASSPTGSSNQPQHFGDGTRLSIL.

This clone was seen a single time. CDR3 residues: CASGLAPGNTGELFF. CDR3 nucleotide sequence: TGTGCTAGTGGTTTGGCCCCAGGTAACACCGGGGAGCTGTTTTTT. The chain has TRBV12-5 and TRBJ2-2; unclear D gene. The germline V gene has CDR1 LGHNT and CDR2 FRNRAP. CDR3 length: 15 amino acids. V was shortened by 1 base and J by 2 bases, with 8 bases between the two germline ends.

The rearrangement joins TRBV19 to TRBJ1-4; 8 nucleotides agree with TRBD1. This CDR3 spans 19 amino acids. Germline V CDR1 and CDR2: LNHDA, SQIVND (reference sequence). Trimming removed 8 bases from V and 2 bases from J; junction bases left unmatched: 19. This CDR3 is CASRFDRGSGIVTNEKLFF. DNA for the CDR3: TGTGCCAGTCGATTCGACAGGGGAAGTGGTATTGTGACTAATGAAAAACTGTTTTTT.

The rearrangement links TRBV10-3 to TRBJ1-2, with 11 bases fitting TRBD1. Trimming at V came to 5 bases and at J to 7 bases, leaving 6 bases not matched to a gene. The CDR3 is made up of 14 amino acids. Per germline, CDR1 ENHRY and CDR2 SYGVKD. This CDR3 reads CAISRTGGTRGYTF. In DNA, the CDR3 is TGTGCCATCAGTCGGACAGGGGGCACACGTGGCTACACCTTC.

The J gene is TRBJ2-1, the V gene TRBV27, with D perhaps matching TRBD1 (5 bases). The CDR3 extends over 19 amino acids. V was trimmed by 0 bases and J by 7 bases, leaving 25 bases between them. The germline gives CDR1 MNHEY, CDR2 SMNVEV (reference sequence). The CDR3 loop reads CASSLSILRTPRVRNEQFF. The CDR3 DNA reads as TGTGCCAGCAGTTTATCGATTTTAAGGACACCACGAGTTCGAAATGAGCAGTTCTTC.

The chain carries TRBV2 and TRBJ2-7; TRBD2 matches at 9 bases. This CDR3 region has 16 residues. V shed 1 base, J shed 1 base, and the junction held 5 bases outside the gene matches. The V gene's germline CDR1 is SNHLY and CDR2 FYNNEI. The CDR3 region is CASSEDVAGESYEQYF. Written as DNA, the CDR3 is TGTGCCAGCAGTGAAGACGTAGCGGGGGAGTCCTACGAGCAGTACTTC.

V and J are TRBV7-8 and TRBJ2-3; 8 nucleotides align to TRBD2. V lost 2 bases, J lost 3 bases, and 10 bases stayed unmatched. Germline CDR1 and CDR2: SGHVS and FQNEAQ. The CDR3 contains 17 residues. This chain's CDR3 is CASSLISSGGGTDTQYF. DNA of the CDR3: TGTGCCAGCAGCTTAATATCCAGCGGGGGTGGTACAGATACGCAGTATTTT.

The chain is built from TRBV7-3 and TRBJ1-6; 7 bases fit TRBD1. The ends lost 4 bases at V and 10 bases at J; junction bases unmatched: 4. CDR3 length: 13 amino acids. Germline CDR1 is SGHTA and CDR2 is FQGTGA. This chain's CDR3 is CASSSETGSPLHF. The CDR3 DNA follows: TGTGCCAGCAGCTCCGAGACAGGGTCACCCCTCCACTTT.